This T cell receptor (beta chain) was retrieved from a study of shared clonotypes between healthy human individuals. Study in general: A donor's plate count was three for CD4 naive and three for CD4 memory; CD8 naive had two and CD8 memory one.

Assay: immunoSEQ multiplex PCR; the TCRdb copy retains only in-frame clones and omits some. The data contain 600,000 to 750,000 clones, 72% of them seen just once; the ten biggest clones take up approximately 1.8%. Division of CD4+ cells produced a CD45RA+ naive subset and a CD45RA-negative memory subset. The CDR3 has 17 amino acids. Trimming left V 2 bases short and J 0 bases short, with 13 bases between. Germline CDR1 reads PRHDT; CDR2 reads FYEKMQ (reference sequence). This sequence was found in a woman aged 25 to 39 in good health. The chain couples TRBV13 to TRBJ2-2, with D perhaps TRBD2 (7 bases). Sequenced input: memory CD4+ T cells sorted from blood. Described subset: CD45RA-negative fraction. CDR3 amino acids: CASSLQWGGPNTGELFF. In nucleotides, the CDR3 is TGTGCCAGCAGCTTACAATGGGGGGGCCCGAACACCGGGGAGCTGTTTTTT.